What follows is one TCR beta chain and its context. The target antigen is unknown. In TCRdb, the reads were re-called with MiXCR into one record per CDR3 protein. The data contain about 270,000 distinct CDR3 sequences, 20% to 25% of them singletons. The data were taken from a study of T cell repertoires in cytomegalovirus infection. CDR3 length: 16 amino acids. CDR1 MDHEN and CDR2 SYDVKM come from the germline V gene. Trimming stripped 6 bases from V and 2 bases from J, with 17 bases between. The study, taken as a whole, reports: HLA-C-restricted CMV-specific TCR beta clonotypes prevailed in the ex vivo response. Totalled public TCR beta family frequency picked out people who carried CMV plus the relevant HLA.

The input for sequencing was cultured PBMCs, taken from culture after CMV antigen stimulation. The chain combines TRBV28 with TRBJ2-1; the D call may be TRBD1 or TRBD2 (5 bases each). The receptor was isolated from a human donor in good health (CMV status not recorded). Some clones in this sample may be carry-over from other donors' samples. CDR3 bases: TGTGCCAGCAGGGCTTTAGAGGGGCAGACCTACAATGAGCAGTTCTTC. Translated, it gives CASRALEGQTYNEQFF.